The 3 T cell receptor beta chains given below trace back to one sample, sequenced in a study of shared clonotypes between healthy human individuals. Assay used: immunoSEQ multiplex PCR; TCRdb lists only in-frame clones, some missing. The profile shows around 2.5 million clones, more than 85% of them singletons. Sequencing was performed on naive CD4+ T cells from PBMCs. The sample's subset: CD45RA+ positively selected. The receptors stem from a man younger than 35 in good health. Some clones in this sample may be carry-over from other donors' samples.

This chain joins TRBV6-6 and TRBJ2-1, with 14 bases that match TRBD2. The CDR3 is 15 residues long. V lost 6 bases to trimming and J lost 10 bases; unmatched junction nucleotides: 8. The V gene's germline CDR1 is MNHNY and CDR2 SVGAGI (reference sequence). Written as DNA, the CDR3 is TGTGCCAGCAGCCGGGGACTAGCGGGAGTGGGGGAGCAGTTCTTC. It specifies CASSRGLAGVGEQFF.

The CDR3 spells CAWNRVDEKLFF. CDR3 DNA sequence: TGTGCCTGGAATCGGGTGGATGAAAAACTGTTTTTT. The J gene is TRBJ1-4, the V gene TRBV30; no reliable D call. The CDR3 loop spans 12 amino acids. From germline, CDR1 is GTSNPN and CDR2 SVGIG (reference sequence). The V end lost 4 bases, the J end lost 6 bases, and 9 bases lay between the germline ends.

This chain's CDR3 is CASSPRGNYYGYTF. The CDR3, as DNA: TGTGCCAGCAGTCCCAGGGGGAACTACTATGGCTACACCTTC. This chain uses TRBV6-5 with TRBJ1-2; 7 nucleotides agree with TRBD1. Germline CDR1 MNHEY, CDR2 SVGAGI. This CDR3 is 14 amino acids long. Trimming removed 5 bases from V and 3 bases from J; junction bases left unmatched: 6.